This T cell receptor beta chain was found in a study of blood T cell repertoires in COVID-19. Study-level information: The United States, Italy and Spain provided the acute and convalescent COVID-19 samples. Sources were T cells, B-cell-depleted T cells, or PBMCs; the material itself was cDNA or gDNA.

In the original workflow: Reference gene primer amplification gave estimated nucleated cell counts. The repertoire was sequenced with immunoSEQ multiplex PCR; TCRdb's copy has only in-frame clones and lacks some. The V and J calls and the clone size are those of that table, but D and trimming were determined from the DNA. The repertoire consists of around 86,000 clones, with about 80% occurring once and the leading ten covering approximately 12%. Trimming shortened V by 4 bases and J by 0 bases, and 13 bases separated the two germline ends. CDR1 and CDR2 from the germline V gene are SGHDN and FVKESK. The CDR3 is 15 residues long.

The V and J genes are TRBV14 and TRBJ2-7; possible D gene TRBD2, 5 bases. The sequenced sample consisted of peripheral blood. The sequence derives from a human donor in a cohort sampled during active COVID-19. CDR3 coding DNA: TGTGCCAGCAGCCTAAGCGGCAAAGGCTCCTACGAGCAGTACTTC. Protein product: CASSLSGKGSYEQYF.